Detailed here is one TCR beta chain. Its antigen is as yet unknown. PCR amplification relied on 60 Vbeta primers (plus 13 Jbeta primers). The data were produced by immunoSEQ multiplex PCR, yet TCRdb's version contains in-frame clones alone and is incomplete. The table has about 180,000 clones, 80% seen once; the top ten hold 1.3% to 1.5%. The data were taken from a study of cytomegalovirus exposure and HLA in healthy donors. Study findings and constraints: As a later analysis revealed, most CMV-associated TCR beta chains appeared HLA-restricted.

Deletions cut 1 base from V and 3 bases from J, with 12 bases between. This CDR3 has 15 residues. Germline-derived CDR1 and CDR2 are SGHTA and FQGNSA. The sequencing sample was made of PBMCs. The TCR comes from a girl between 10 and 17 years old in good health and CMV-seropositive. The chain combines TRBV7-2 with TRBJ1-2, with unresolved D. This CDR3 is CASSLGAGGDYGYTF. CDR3 DNA sequence: TGTGCCAGCAGCTTAGGGGCAGGAGGTGACTATGGCTACACCTTC.